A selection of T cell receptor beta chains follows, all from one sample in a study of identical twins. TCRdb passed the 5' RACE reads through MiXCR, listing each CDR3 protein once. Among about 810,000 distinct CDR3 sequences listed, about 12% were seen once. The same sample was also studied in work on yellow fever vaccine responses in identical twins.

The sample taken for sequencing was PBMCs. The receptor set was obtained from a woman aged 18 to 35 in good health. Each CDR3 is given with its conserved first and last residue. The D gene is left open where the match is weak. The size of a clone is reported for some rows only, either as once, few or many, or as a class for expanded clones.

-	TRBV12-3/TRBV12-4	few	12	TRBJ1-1	CASSLQGRGAFF	TGTGCCAGCAGTTTGCAGGGCAGGGGAGCTTTCTTT
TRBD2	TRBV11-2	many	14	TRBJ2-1	CASSWVAGNNEQFF	TGTGCCAGCAGCTGGGTAGCGGGGAACAATGAGCAGTTCTTC
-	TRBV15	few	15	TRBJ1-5	CATSVGRTQNQPQHF	TGTGCCACCAGCGTCGGACGAACCCAAAATCAGCCCCAGCATTTT
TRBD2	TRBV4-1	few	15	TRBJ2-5	CASSRGTSFMETQYF	TGCGCCAGCAGCCGAGGGACTAGCTTTATGGAGACCCAGTACTTC
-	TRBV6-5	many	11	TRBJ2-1	CASSYLNEQFF	TGTGCCAGCAGTTATCTCAATGAGCAGTTCTTC
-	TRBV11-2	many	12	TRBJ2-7	CASSLVQGEQYF	TGTGCCAGCAGCTTAGTTCAGGGCGAGCAGTACTTC
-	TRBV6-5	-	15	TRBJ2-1	CASSYSLVSYNEQFF	TGTGCCAGCAGTTACTCCCTAGTCTCCTACAATGAGCAGTTCTTC
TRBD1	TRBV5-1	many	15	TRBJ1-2	CASSTDRDRSEGYTF	TGCGCCAGCAGCACCGACAGGGACCGATCGGAGGGCTACACCTTC
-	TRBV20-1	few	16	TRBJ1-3	CSARAYREKAGNTIYF	TGCAGTGCTAGAGCCTACAGGGAAAAGGCTGGAAACACCATATATTTT
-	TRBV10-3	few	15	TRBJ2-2	CAISDWGANTGELFF	TGTGCCATCAGTGATTGGGGGGCGAACACCGGGGAGCTGTTTTTT
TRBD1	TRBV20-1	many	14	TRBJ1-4	CSARETGPNEKLFF	TGCAGTGCTAGAGAGACAGGGCCTAATGAAAAACTGTTTTTT
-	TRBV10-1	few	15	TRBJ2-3	CASSDPGTLTDTQYF	TGCGCCAGCAGTGACCCCGGGACTTTGACAGATACGCAGTATTTT
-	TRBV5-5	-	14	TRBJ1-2	CASSLGLINYGYTF	TGTGCCAGCAGCTTGGGTCTGATTAACTATGGCTACACCTTC
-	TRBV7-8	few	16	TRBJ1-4	CASREKRAATNEKLFF	TGTGCCAGCAGAGAAAAGAGGGCCGCAACTAATGAAAAACTGTTTTTT
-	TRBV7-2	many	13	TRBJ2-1	CASSPMGSNEQFF	TGTGCCAGCAGCCCCATGGGGTCGAATGAGCAGTTCTTC
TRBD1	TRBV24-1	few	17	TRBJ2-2	CATSEGAGQVMTGELFF	TGTGCCACCAGTGAGGGGGCGGGACAGGTGATGACCGGGGAGCTGTTTTTT
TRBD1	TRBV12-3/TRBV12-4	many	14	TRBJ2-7	CASSAGQGAYEQYF	TGTGCCAGCAGTGCGGGACAGGGGGCTTACGAGCAGTACTTC
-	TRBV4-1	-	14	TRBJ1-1	CASSRTTGYTEAFF	TGCGCCAGCAGCCGCACAACAGGGTACACTGAAGCTTTCTTT
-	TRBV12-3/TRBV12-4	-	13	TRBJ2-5	CASSQYGGKTQYF	TGTGCCAGCAGCCAATATGGGGGGAAGACCCAGTACTTC
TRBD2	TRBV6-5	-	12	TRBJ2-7	CASQAGGWEQYF	TGTGCCAGTCAGGCGGGAGGGTGGGAGCAGTACTTC
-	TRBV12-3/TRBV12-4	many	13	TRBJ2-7	CASSFEHSYEQYF	TGTGCCAGCAGTTTCGAGCACTCCTACGAGCAGTACTTC
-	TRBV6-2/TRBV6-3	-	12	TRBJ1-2	CASSPGRAGYTF	TGTGCCAGCAGCCCCGGGAGGGCTGGCTACACCTTC
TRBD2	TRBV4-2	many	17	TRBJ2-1	CASSQDSGGASYNEQFF	TGTGCCAGCAGCCAAGATTCCGGGGGGGCTTCCTACAATGAGCAGTTCTTC
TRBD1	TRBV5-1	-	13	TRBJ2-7	CASSSGQGDEQYF	TGCGCCAGCAGCTCGGGACAGGGGGACGAGCAGTACTTC
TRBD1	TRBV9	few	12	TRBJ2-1	CASSDRGLEQFF	TGTGCCAGCAGCGACAGGGGGCTTGAGCAGTTCTTC
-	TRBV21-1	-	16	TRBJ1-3	CASSKEPILSGNTIYF	TGTGCCAGCAGCAAAGAACCCATCCTCTCTGGAAACACCATATATTTT
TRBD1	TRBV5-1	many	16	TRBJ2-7	CASSSLSGQGSYEQYF	TGCGCCAGCAGCTCCCTTTCGGGACAGGGCTCCTACGAGCAGTACTTC
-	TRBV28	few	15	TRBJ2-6	CASSFGDGGANVLTF	TGTGCCAGCAGTTTCGGGGACGGTGGGGCCAACGTCCTGACTTTC
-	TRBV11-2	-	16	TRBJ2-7	CASTRGPGSDPYEQYF	TGTGCCAGCACCCGGGGGCCGGGGTCAGATCCCTACGAGCAGTACTTC
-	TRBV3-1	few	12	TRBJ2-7	CASSQGLGEQYF	TGTGCCAGCAGCCAAGGCCTGGGCGAGCAGTACTTC
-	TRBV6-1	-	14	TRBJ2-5	CASHQGTARKTQYF	TGTGCCAGCCACCAGGGGACGGCCCGGAAGACCCAGTACTTC
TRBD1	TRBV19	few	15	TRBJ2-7	CASMEGGQGAYEQYF	TGTGCCAGTATGGAGGGGGGACAGGGGGCTTACGAGCAGTACTTC
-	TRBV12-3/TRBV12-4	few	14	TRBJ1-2	CASSDLGPWDGYTF	TGTGCCAGCAGCGACTTAGGACCCTGGGATGGCTACACCTTC
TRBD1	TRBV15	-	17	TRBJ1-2	CATSRPGGTERIYGYTF	TGTGCCACCAGCAGACCCGGGGGGACAGAAAGGATCTATGGCTACACCTTC
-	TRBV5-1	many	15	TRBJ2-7	CASSLTGEGTYEQYF	TGCGCCAGCAGCTTGACGGGCGAGGGGACCTACGAGCAGTACTTC
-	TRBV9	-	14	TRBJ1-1	CASSVADSSTEAFF	TGTGCCAGCAGCGTGGCGGACTCTAGCACTGAAGCTTTCTTT
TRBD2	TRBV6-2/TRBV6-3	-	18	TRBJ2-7	CASSYPRTSGRVSYEQYF	TGTGCCAGCAGTTACCCCAGGACTAGCGGGAGGGTTTCCTACGAGCAGTACTTC
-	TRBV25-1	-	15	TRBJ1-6	CASSVAETSNSPLHF	TGTGCCAGCAGTGTGGCAGAAACCAGCAATTCACCCCTCCACTTT
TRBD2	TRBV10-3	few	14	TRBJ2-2	CAISDGGVTGELFF	TGTGCCATCAGTGATGGGGGGGTCACCGGGGAGCTGTTTTTT
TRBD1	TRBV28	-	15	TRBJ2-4	CATMDRGFGKNIQYF	TGTGCCACCATGGACAGGGGCTTTGGCAAAAACATTCAGTACTTC
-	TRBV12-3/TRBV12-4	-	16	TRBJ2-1	CASSQRQALNYNEQFF	TGTGCCAGCAGTCAGAGACAGGCGCTGAACTACAATGAGCAGTTCTTC
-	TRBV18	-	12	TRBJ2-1	CASSRAALEQFF	TGTGCCAGCTCACGTGCGGCACTGGAGCAGTTCTTC
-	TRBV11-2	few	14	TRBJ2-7	CASSPIEGYYEQYF	TGTGCCAGCAGCCCAATCGAGGGGTACTACGAGCAGTACTTC
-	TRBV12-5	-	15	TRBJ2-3	CASGLPTSPTDTQYF	TGTGCTAGTGGTTTGCCCACTAGCCCCACAGATACGCAGTATTTT
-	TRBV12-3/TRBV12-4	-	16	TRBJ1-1	CASTERLGRTNTEAFF	TGTGCCAGCACCGAACGCCTAGGACGGACGAACACTGAAGCTTTCTTT
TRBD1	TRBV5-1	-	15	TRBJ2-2	CASSPGQGMTGELFF	TGCGCCAGCAGCCCCGGACAGGGAATGACCGGGGAGCTGTTTTTT
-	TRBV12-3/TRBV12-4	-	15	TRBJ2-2	CASRRRAGDTGELFF	TGTGCCAGCCGAAGGAGAGCCGGGGACACCGGGGAGCTGTTTTTT
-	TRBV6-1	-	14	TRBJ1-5	CASSGNVGNQPQHF	TGTGCCAGCAGTGGAAATGTTGGCAATCAGCCCCAGCATTTT
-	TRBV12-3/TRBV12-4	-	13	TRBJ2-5	CASSLGGGGTQYF	TGTGCCAGCAGTCTAGGAGGTGGGGGGACCCAGTACTTC
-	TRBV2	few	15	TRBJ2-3	CASSEGRPSTDTQYF	TGTGCCAGCAGTGAAGGCCGGCCTAGCACAGATACGCAGTATTTT
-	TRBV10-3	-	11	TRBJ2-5	CAISNLETQYF	TGTGCCATCAGTAACCTAGAGACCCAGTACTTC
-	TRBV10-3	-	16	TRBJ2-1	CAISANQDYYYNEQFF	TGTGCCATCAGTGCTAATCAGGACTATTATTACAATGAGCAGTTCTTC
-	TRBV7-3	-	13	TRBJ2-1	CASSVDDYNEQFF	TGTGCCAGCAGCGTTGACGATTACAATGAGCAGTTCTTC